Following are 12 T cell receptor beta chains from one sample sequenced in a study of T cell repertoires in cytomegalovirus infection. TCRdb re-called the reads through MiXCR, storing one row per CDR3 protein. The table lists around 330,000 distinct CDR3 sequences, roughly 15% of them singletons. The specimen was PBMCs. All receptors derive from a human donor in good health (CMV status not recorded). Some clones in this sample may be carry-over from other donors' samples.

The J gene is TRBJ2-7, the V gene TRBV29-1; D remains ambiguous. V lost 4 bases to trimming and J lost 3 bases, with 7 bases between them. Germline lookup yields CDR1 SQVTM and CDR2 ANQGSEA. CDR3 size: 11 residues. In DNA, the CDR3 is TGCAGCGTTGGGGCAGGCTACGAGCAGTACTTC. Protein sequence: CSVGAGYEQYF.

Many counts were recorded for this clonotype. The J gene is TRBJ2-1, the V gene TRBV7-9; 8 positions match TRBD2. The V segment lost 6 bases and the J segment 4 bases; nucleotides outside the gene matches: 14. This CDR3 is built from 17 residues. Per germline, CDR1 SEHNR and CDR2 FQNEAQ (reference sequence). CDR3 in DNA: TGTGCCAGCAGTCATAAGCAAAGACTAGCGCCGTACAATGAGCAGTTCTTC. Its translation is CASSHKQRLAPYNEQFF.

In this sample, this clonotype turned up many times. CDR3 coding DNA: TGTGCCAGCAGCTTAGCGGGGAGTCAGGAAGCACCCCTCCACTTT. It specifies CASSLAGSQEAPLHF. The chain links TRBV7-2 to TRBJ1-6; no definite D call. This CDR3 has 15 residues. The V gene's germline CDR1 is SGHTA and CDR2 FQGNSA. V was trimmed by 0 bases and J by 11 bases, leaving 14 bases between them. Filled out from reference TRBV7-2 and TRBJ1-6, the complete variable domain reads GAGVSQSPSNKVTEKGKDVELRCDPISGHTALYWYRQSLGQGLEFLIYFQGNSAPDKSGLPSDRFSAERTGGSVSTLTIQRTQQEDSAVYLCASSLAGSQEAPLHFGNGTRLTVT.

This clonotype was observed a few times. The CDR3 DNA follows: TGCAGTGCTCCCCCCGGGACAGGGGGTTCGCGTGGCTACACCTTC. This sequence encodes CSAPPGTGGSRGYTF. This chain uses TRBV20-1 with TRBJ1-2; 11 positions match TRBD1. Trimming took 5 bases from V and 7 from J; bases not matched to a gene: 12. This CDR3 has 15 residues. Germline V gene lookup returns CDR1 DFQATT and CDR2 SNEGSKA (reference sequence).

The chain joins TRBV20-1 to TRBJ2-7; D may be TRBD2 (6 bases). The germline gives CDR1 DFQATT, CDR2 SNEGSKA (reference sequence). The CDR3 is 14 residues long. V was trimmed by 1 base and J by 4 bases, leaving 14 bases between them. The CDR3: CSARVAGHLYEQYF. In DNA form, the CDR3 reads TGCAGTGCTAGAGTTGCGGGGCATTTATACGAGCAGTACTTC.

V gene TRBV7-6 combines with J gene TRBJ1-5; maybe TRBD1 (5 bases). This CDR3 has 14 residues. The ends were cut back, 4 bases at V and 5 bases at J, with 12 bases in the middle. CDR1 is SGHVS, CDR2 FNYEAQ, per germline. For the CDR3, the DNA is TGTGCCAGCAGCTCCGGACAAGACCATCAGCCCCAGCATTTT. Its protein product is CASSSGQDHQPQHF.

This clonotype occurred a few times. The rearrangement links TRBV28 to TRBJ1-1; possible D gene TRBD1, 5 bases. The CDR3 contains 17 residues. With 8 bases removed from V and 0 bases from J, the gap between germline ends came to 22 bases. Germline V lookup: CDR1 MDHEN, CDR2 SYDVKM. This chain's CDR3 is CASQNQGLDYLNTEAFF. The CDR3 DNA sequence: TGTGCCAGCCAGAATCAGGGTCTAGACTACTTGAACACTGAAGCTTTCTTT.

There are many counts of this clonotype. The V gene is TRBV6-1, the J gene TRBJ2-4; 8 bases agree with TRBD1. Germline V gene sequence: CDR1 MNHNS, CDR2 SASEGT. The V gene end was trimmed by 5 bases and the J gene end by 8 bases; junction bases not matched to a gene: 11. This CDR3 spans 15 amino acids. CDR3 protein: CASSSHQTGDDIQYF. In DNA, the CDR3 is TGTGCCAGCAGTTCCCATCAGACAGGGGATGACATTCAGTACTTC.

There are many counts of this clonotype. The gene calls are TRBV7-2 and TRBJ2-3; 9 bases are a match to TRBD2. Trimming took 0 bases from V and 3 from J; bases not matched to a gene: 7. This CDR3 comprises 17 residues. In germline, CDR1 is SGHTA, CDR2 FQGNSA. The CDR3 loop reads CASSLASGGGGTDTQYF. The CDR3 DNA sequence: TGTGCCAGCAGCTTAGCCTCCGGCGGGGGGGGAACAGATACGCAGTATTTT. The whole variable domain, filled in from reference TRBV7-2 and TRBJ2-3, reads GAGVSQSPSNKVTEKGKDVELRCDPISGHTALYWYRQSLGQGLEFLIYFQGNSAPDKSGLPSDRFSAERTGGSVSTLTIQRTQQEDSAVYLCASSLASGGGGTDTQYFGPGTRLTVL.

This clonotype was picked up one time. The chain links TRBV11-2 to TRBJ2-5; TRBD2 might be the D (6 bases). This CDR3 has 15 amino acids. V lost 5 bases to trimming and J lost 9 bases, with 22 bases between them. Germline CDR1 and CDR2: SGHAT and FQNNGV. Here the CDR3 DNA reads TGTGCCAGCAGCGAGAATGCGGGCCCGAGGGAGGCCCAGTACTTC. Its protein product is CASSENAGPREAQYF.

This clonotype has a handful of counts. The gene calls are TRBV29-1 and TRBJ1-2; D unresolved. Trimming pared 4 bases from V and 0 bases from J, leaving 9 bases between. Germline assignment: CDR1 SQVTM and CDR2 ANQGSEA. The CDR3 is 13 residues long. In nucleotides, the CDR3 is TGCAGCGTTGTACAGCCTCCTAACTATGGCTACACCTTC. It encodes CSVVQPPNYGYTF. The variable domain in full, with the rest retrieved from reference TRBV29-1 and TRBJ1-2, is SAVISQKPSRDICQRGTSLTIQCQVDSQVTMMFWYRQQPGQSLTLIATANQGSEATYESGFVIDKFPISRPNLTFSTLTVSNMSPEDSSIYLCSVVQPPNYGYTFGSGTRLTVV.

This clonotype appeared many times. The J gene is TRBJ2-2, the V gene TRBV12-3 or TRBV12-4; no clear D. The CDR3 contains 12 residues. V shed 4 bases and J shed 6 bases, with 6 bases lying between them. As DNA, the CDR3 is TGTGCCAGCAGTTCGCCTCCCGGGGAGCTGTTTTTT. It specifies CASSSPPGELFF.